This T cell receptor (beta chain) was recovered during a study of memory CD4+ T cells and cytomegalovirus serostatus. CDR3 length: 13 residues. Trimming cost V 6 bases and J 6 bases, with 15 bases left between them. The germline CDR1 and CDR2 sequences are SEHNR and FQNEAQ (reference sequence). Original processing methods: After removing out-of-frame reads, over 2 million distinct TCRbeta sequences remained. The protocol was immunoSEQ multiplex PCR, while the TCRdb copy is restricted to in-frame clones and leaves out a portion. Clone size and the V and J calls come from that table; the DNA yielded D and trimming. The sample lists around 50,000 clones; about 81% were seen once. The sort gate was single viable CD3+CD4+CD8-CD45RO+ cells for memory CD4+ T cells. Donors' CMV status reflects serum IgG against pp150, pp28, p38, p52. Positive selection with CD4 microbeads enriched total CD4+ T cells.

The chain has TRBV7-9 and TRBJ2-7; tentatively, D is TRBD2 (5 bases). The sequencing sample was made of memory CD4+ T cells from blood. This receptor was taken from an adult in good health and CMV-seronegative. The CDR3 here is CASRSELAGEQYF. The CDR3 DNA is TGTGCCAGCAGATCAGAACTCGCGGGCGAGCAGTACTTC.